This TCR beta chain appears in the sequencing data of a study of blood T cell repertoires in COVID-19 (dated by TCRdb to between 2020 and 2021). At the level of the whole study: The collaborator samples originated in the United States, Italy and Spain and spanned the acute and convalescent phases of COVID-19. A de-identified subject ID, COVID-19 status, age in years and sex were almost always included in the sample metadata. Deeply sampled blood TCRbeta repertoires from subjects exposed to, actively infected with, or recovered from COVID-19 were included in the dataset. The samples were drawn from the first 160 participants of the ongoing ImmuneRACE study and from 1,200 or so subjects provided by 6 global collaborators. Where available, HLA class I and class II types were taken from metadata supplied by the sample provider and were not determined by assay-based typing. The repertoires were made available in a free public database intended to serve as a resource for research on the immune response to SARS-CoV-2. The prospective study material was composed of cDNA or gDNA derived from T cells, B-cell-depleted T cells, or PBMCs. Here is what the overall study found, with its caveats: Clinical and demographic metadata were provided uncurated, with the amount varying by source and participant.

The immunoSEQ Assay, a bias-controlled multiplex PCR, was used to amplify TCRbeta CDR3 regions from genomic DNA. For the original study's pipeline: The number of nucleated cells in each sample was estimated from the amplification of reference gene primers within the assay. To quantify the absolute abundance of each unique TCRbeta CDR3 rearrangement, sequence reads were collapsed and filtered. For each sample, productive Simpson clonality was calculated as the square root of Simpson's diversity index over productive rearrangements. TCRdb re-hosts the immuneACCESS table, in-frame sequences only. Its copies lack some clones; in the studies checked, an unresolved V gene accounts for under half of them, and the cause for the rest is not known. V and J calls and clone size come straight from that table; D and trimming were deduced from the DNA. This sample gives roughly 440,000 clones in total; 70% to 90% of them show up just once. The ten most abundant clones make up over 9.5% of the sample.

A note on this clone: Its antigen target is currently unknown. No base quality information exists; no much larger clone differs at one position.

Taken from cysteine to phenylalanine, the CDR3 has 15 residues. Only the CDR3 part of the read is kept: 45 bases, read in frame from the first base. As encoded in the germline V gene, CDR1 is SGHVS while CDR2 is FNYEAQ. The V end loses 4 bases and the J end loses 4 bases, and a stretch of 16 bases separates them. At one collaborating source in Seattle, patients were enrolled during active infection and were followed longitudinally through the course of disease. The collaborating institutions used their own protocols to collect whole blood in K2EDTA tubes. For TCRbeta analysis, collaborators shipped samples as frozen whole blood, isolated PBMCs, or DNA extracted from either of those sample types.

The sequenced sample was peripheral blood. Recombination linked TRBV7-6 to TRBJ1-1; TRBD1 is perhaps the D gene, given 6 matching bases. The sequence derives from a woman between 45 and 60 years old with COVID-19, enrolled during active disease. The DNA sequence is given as TGTGCCAGCAGCTCCTACTCAGGGGCGGGCACTGAAGCTTTCTTT. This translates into CASSSYSGAGTEAFF.